This T cell receptor beta chain appears in the sequencing data of a study of metastatic and nonmetastatic thyroid tumors. Study summary: Malignant thyroid and benign thyroid patients provided blood and tumor or nodule tissue whose repertoires were compared. Study-wide results and caveats: Significantly greater TCR beta diversity was reportedly found in malignant thyroid tumors than in benign nodules (in blood and tumor).

TCRdb reprocessed the PCR reads using MiXCR. The sample lists tens of thousands of clones, about 16% occurring once. Treatment of any kind had been given to no patient before thyroid surgery. This clone was found many times. What it recognizes is unknown. The receptor was derived from a female donor with papillary thyroid cancer or a benign thyroid nodule (not recorded which). Some clones in this sample may be carry-over from other donors' samples. Specimen: blood.

The CDR3 is CASTPGTSGYEQYF. The CDR3 bases are TGTGCCAGCACCCCGGGGACTAGCGGCTACGAGCAGTACTTC. J is TRBJ2-7 and V is TRBV28; 11 bases map to TRBD2. Looked up from germline, CDR1 is MDHEN and CDR2 is SYDVKM. The CDR3 spans 14 residues. Trimming at V came to 7 bases and at J to 3 bases, leaving 5 bases not matched to a gene.